The source of this T cell receptor beta chain is a study of T cell repertoires in cytomegalovirus infection. As to this clonotype: What it recognizes is unknown.

In germline, CDR1 is SGHAT, CDR2 FQNNGV. Trimming stripped 1 base from V and 0 bases from J, with 10 bases between. The CDR3 length is 16 residues. TCRdb reprocessed the reads with MiXCR, giving one entry per CDR3 protein. In the table there are 150,000 to 200,000 distinct CDR3 sequences, roughly 22% of which are singletons. This clonotype was sampled from a human donor in good health (CMV status not recorded). Some clones in this sample may be carry-over from other donors' samples. This specimen was CD8+ T cells from cultured PBMCs, taken from culture after CMV antigen stimulation. The chain carries TRBV11-2 and TRBJ1-3; the D gene is possibly TRBD1 (5 bases). CDR3: CASSLAPTGSGNTIYF. CDR3 nucleotides: TGTGCCAGCAGCTTAGCCCCAACAGGCTCTGGAAACACCATATATTTT.